This T cell receptor beta chain was sequenced for a study of shared clonotypes between healthy human individuals (dated by TCRdb to 2019 to 2021). Some background on the complete study: The cohort included three men and a couple of women between 18 and 49 years of age. Leukapheresis yielded between about 0.94 and 8.9 billion PBMCs per donor. The study deeply sequenced blood TCR repertoires of about 5 healthy adults to estimate repertoire size and the extent of clonotype sharing between individuals. Different laboratories and diverse techniques were used to prepare libraries and sequence TCR repertoires, to increase sequencing depth and limit assay-specific biases. For each donor, three plates each were used for CD4 naive and CD4 memory, two plates were used for CD8 naive, and one plate was used for CD8 memory. On the study overall, not on this receptor specifically: Even with the large sequencing depth, rarefaction of the sorted-subset datasets indicated that sequencing was incomplete. Naive subsets generally had larger estimated clonotype richness than memory subsets. When several donors were compared, the shared fraction of clonotypes was about 5.5% for naive CD4, 3.5% for naive CD8, roughly 2.5% for memory CD4, and 0.35% to 0.4% for memory CD8. Because the study included only a small number of donors, the genetic and exposure-history diversity represented was limited. Sampling was restricted to blood, and TCR repertoires in tissue are likely to differ from TCR repertoires in blood. Clonotypes shared by all four sorted-subset donors showed higher generation probabilities than non-shared clonotypes. Pairwise subsampling indicated that sequencing depth was expected to affect the degree of clonotype sharing among donors.

Comments on this clone: Its recognized antigen is unknown. One base away there is no much larger clone; base qualities are not given.

Donors were healthy HIV-negative adults with no recently reported acute infections or vaccinations. Every donor was a Caucasian adult residing in Nashville, Tennessee, USA. Magnetic negative selection was used to enrich CD4+ T cells, after which naive cells were positively selected on CD45RA and the negative fraction became the memory subset. Blood was collected by leukapheresis, and PBMCs were isolated by Ficoll-Histopaque density gradient centrifugation and then cryopreserved in liquid nitrogen vapor phase. Analytical flow cytometry was used to check the purity and quantity of each magnetically sorted T cell population. Genomic DNA was isolated from each sorted fraction and quantified by UV absorbance on a Nanodrop 2000c. TCR CDR3 regions were amplified from genomic DNA by multiplex PCR using the deep immunoSEQ assay. Genomic DNA extracted from each cell subset was distributed evenly over all wells of several immunoSEQ 96-well plates, and each plate served as one replicate. For sorted subsets, approximately 210 ng genomic DNA, equal to 25,000 to 35,000 T cell genomes, was loaded into each replicate PCR. Purified libraries were quantified with a Qubit 3.0 fluorometer, sized on a Bioanalyzer 2100, and re-quantified with the KAPA Library Quantification kit. Every immunoSEQ 96-well plate was sequenced on a separate single-read 150-cycle Illumina NextSeq 550 flow cell. On the study's bioinformatics: The immunoSEQ output contained only junctional sequences without quality scores, so filtering could not match that applied to full-length reads. Sequences were annotated with PyIR, a Python wrapper for IgBLAST v1.9, using IMGT germline references to assign V/J genes and CDR3. Reads were filtered out if the reads had weak V/J assignments (E-value above 1e-6), no CDR3, stop codons, out-of-frame junctions, or ambiguous translated residues. A V3J clonotype was defined by an identical inferred V gene, J gene, and CDR3 amino acid sequence. Percentage overlap between repertoires was computed as shared unique clonotypes divided by the size of the smaller repertoire. Three approaches were used to assess repertoire richness: RTK rarefaction, the Chao1 estimator, and Recon v2.1 estimates of unobserved clonotypes. Generation probabilities for all TCRbeta clonotypes obtained by the gDNA method from a handful of donors were computed using OLGA. TCRdb retrieved this table from immuneACCESS and kept in-frame rearrangements only. Not all clones are present; in checked studies, unresolved V genes account for under half, and no reason is known for the remainder. Clone size and V and J calls were adopted from that table, with D and trimming inferred from the DNA. Across this sample there are more than 850,000 clones, with around three quarters seen only once. The ten largest clonotypes hold more than 0.45% of the sample.

The CDR3 sequence holds 16 residues, the cysteine and phenylalanine included. This entry keeps only the CDR3 DNA: 48 bases, framed from base 1. Looking up the germline V gene yields CDR1 MDHEN and CDR2 SYDVKM. The V end loses 2 bases and the J end loses 0 bases, and a stretch of 8 bases separates them. This sequence originates from a young man in good health. Some clones in this sample may be carry-over from other donors' samples. The source material was memory CD4+ T cells from PBMCs. The cell subset or site label, read with the paper, signifies: CD45RA-negative fraction. The rearranged chain carries TRBV28 and TRBJ2-6; the D gene assignment is ambiguous. CDR3 loop: CASSLISGSGANVLTF. DNA sequence: TGTGCCAGCAGTTTAATTTCGGGCTCTGGGGCCAACGTCCTGACTTTC. Here the CDR3 is joined to the reference TRBV28 and TRBJ2-6 genes, and the full variable domain is: DVKVTQSSRYLVKRTGEKVFLECVQDMDHENMFWYRQDPGLGLRLIYFSYDVKMKEKGDIPEGYSVSREKKERFSLILESASTNQTSMYLCASSLISGSGANVLTFGAGSRLTVL.